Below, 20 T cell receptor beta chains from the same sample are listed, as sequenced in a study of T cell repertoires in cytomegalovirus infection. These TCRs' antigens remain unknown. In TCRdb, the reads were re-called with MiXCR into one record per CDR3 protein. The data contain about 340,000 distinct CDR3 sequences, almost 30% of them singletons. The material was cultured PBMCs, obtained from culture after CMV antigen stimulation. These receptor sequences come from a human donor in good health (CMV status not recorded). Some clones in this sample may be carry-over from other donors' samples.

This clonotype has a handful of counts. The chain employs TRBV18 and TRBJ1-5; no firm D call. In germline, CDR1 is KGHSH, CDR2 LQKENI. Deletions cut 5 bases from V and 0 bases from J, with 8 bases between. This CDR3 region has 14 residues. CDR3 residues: CASSDDISNQPQHF. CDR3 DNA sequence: TGTGCCAGCTCAGATGACATTAGCAATCAGCCCCAGCATTTT.

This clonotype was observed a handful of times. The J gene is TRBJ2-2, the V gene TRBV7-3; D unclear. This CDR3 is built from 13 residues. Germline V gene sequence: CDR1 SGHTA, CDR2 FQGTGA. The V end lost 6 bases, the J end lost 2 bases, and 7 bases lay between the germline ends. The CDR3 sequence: CASRPGNTGELFF. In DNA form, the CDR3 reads TGTGCCAGCAGACCGGGCAACACCGGGGAGCTGTTTTTT.

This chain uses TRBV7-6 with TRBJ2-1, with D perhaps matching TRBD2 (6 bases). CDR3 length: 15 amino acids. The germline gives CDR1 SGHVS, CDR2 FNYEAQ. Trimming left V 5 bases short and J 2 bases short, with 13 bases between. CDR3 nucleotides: TGTGCCAGCAGCGATAGGGACTCCACCTACAATGAGCAGTTCTTC. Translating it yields CASSDRDSTYNEQFF.

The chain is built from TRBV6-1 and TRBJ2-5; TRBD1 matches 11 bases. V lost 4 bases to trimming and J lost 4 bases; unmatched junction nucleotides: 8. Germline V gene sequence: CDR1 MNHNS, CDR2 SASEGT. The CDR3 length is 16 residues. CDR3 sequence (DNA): TGTGCCAGCAGTGGAAAATGGGGACAGGGGGTAGAGACCCAGTACTTC. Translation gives CASSGKWGQGVETQYF.

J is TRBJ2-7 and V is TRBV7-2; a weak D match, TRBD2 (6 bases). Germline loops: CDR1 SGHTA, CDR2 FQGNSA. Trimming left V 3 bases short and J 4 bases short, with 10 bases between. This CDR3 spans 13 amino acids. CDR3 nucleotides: TGTGCCAGCAGCTTTGGTGGGGGGTACGAGCAGTACTTC. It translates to CASSFGGGYEQYF. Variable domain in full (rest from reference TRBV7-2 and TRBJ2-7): GAGVSQSPSNKVTEKGKDVELRCDPISGHTALYWYRQSLGQGLEFLIYFQGNSAPDKSGLPSDRFSAERTGGSVSTLTIQRTQQEDSAVYLCASSFGGGYEQYFGPGTRLTVT.

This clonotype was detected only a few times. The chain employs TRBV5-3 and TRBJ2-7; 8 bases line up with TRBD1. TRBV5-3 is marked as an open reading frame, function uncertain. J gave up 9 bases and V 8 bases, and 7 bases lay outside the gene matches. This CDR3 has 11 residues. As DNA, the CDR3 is TGTGCCAGCAGCCGAGGGACAGGGCAGTACTTC. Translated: CASSRGTGQYF.

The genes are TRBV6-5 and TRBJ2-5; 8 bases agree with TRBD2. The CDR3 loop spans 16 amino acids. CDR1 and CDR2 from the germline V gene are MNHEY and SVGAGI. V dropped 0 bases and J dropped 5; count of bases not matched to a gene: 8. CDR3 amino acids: CASSYSASGRRETQYF. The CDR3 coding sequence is TGTGCCAGCAGTTACTCGGCTAGCGGGCGGCGGGAGACCCAGTACTTC.

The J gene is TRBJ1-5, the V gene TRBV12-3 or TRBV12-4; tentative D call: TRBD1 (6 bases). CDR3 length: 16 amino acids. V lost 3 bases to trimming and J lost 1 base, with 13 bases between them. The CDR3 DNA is TGTGCCAGCAGTTTCCGGGAGGGGGTGAGCAATCAGCCCCAGCATTTT. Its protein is CASSFREGVSNQPQHF.

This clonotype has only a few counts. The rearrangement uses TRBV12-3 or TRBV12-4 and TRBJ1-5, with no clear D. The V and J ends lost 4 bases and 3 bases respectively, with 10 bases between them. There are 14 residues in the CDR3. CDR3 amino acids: CASSWAGYNQPQHF. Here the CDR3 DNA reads TGTGCCAGCAGTTGGGCAGGTTACAATCAGCCCCAGCATTTT.

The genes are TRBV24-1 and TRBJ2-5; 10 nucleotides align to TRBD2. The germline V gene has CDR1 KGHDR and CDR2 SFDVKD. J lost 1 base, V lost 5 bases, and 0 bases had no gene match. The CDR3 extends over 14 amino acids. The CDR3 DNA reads TGTGCCACCAGTGGGACTAGCGGCCAAGAGACCCAGTACTTC. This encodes CATSGTSGQETQYF.

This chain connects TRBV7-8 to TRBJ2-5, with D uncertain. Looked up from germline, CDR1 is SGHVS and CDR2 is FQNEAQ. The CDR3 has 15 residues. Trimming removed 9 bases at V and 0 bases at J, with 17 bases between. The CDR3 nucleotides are TGTGCCAGTTCCAAGCTCTCACTTTACCAAGAGACCCAGTACTTC. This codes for CASSKLSLYQETQYF.

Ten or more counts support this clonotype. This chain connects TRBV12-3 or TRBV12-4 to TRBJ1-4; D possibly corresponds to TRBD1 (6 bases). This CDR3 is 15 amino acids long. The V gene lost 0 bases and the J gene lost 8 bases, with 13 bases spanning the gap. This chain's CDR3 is CASSLAGGQEEKLFF. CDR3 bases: TGTGCCAGCAGTTTAGCGGGGGGGCAAGAGGAAAAACTGTTTTTT.

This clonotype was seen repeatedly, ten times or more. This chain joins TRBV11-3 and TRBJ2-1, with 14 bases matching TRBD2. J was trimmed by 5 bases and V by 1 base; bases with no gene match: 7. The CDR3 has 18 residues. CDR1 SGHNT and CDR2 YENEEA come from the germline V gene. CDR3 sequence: CASSLAGTSGGAHNEQFF. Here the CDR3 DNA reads TGTGCCAGCAGCTTAGCTGGGACTAGCGGGGGAGCCCACAATGAGCAGTTCTTC. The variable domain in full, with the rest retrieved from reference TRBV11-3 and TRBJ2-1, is EAGVVQSPRYKIIEKKQPVAFWCNPISGHNTLYWYLQNLGQGPELLIRYENEEAVDDSQLPKDRFSAERLKGVDSTLKIQPAELGDSAVYLCASSLAGTSGGAHNEQFFGPGTRLTVL.

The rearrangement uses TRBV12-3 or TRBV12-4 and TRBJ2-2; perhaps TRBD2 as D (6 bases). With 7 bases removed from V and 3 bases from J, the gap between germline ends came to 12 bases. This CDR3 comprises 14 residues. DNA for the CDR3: TGTGCCAGCACGGGGGATGAGGACACCGGGGAGCTGTTTTTT. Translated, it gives CASTGDEDTGELFF.

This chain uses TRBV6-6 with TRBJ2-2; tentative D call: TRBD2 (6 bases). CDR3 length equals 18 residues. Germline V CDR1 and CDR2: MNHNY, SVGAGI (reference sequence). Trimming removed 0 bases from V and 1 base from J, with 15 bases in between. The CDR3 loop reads CASSYSPLGTLNTGELFF. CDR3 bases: TGTGCCAGCAGTTACTCCCCCCTGGGGACTCTGAACACCGGGGAGCTGTTTTTT.

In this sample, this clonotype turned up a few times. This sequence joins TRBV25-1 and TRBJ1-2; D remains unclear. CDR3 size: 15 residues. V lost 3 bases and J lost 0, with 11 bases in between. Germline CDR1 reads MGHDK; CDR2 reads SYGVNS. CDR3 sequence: CASSDFGGANYGYTF. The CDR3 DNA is TGTGCCAGCAGTGATTTCGGCGGAGCTAACTATGGCTACACCTTC.

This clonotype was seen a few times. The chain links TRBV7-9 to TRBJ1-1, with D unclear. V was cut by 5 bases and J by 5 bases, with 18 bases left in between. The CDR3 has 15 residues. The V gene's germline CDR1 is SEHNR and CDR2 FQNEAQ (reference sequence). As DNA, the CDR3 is TGTGCCAGCAGCCTAAAAAACCCAAGGAGGACTGAAGCTTTCTTT. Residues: CASSLKNPRRTEAFF.

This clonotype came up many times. The CDR3 DNA reads as TGTGCCAGCAGCCGGCGGGTGGGAGGCTCCTACAATGAGCAGTTCTTC. It translates to CASSRRVGGSYNEQFF. This chain links TRBV11-2 with TRBJ2-1, with D tentatively TRBD2 (6 bases). This CDR3 has 16 amino acids. Per germline, CDR1 SGHAT and CDR2 FQNNGV. V was clipped by 5 bases and J by 0 bases, with 14 bases between them.

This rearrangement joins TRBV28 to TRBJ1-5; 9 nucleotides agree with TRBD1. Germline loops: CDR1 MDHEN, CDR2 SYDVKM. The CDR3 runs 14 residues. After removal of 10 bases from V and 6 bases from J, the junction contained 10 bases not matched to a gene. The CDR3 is CATQGQGLSQPQHF. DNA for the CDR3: TGTGCCACCCAGGGACAGGGTTTGAGTCAGCCCCAGCATTTT.

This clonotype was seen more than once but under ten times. CDR3 residues: CASSFVPGMGTEAFF. CDR3 sequence (DNA): TGTGCCAGCAGTTTCGTTCCAGGGATGGGCACTGAAGCTTTCTTT. This chain joins TRBV28 and TRBJ1-1; TRBD1 might be the D (5 bases). This CDR3 region has 15 residues. The V end was cut by 3 bases, the J end by 4 bases, with 15 bases between. CDR1 and CDR2 (germline): MDHEN, SYDVKM.